This T cell receptor (beta chain) was documented in a study of blood T cell repertoires in COVID-19. On the study more broadly: Material from acute and convalescent COVID-19 was sourced from the United States, Italy and Spain.

CDR3 length equals 14 residues. The germline gives CDR1 SGHTA, CDR2 FQGNSA. Germline trimming cut 3 bases from V and 8 bases from J; bases unmatched to any gene: 3. This clone occurred a few times. Under the authors' procedure: Counts of nucleated cells, estimated from reference gene primer amplification, were obtained. Using immunoSEQ multiplex PCR, the repertoire was profiled, and TCRdb retains in-frame clones only, with some absent. For V, J and clone size, that table is used; D and trimming come from the DNA. This sample has about 230,000 clones, with 81% found just once. The sequence was collected from a woman at least 80 years old with acute or convalescent COVID-19. The rearrangement joins TRBV7-2 to TRBJ2-1; 11 nucleotides line up with TRBD2. The source material was peripheral blood. CDR3 bases: TGTGCCAGCAGCTTTAGCGGGGGGGCCGATGAGCAGTTCTTC. It encodes CASSFSGGADEQFF.